This entry lists 23 T cell receptor beta chains sequenced from one sample in a study of OX40 agonist ivuxolimab in advanced cancers. Sequencing used immunoSEQ multiplex PCR; TCRdb keeps in-frame clones, though not all of them. This table has around 67,000 clones, 88% appearing once. The starting material was CD4+ or CD8+ T cells sorted from blood, obtained in a trial of the OX40 agonist ivuxolimab. The receptors stem from an adult with an advanced solid tumor such as melanoma, head and neck, liver or kidney cancer.

The chain uses TRBV11-3 and TRBJ2-1, with TRBD1 as a possible D gene (5 bases). The V end lost 3 bases, the J end lost 8 bases, and 14 bases lay between the germline ends. Germline CDR1 and CDR2: SGHNT and YENEEA. CDR3 length: 14 residues. The DNA for the CDR3 is TGTGCCAGCAGCTTTGGAAAGGGGTCGGATGAGCAGTTCTTC. This gives the protein CASSFGKGSDEQFF.

CDR3 sequence: CASSLSGLVAGELFF. CDR3 coding DNA: TGTGCCAGCAGCTTATCGGGACTAGTGGCCGGGGAGCTGTTTTTT. The chain joins TRBV11-2 to TRBJ2-2, with TRBD2 matching over 8 bases. Trimming took 2 bases from V and 6 from J; bases not matched to a gene: 5. CDR3 length: 15 amino acids. CDR1 and CDR2 from the germline V gene are SGHAT and FQNNGV.

CDR3 region: CASSPPTIASGSWANVLTF. The CDR3, as DNA: TGTGCCAGCTCACCCCCGACAATAGCTAGCGGGAGCTGGGCCAACGTCCTGACTTTC. The chain couples TRBV18 to TRBJ2-6, with TRBD2 matching 10 bases. This CDR3 contains 19 residues. Germline CDR1 is KGHSH and CDR2 is LQKENI. The trim removed 3 bases at V and 5 bases at J, leaving 13 bases unmatched.

The V and J genes are TRBV7-2 and TRBJ2-7; 9 nucleotides match TRBD1. Trimming removed 5 bases from V and 3 bases from J; junction bases left unmatched: 5. From germline, CDR1 is SGHTA and CDR2 FQGNSA. There are 14 residues in the CDR3. Here the CDR3 reads CASSHGQGNYEQYF. The CDR3 nucleotides read TGTGCCAGCAGCCACGGACAGGGGAACTACGAGCAGTACTTC.

As for this clone: Other DNA sequences in this sample translate to the same CDR3. V usage is TRBV7-9 and J usage is TRBJ2-2; possibly TRBD2 for D (5 bases). V lost 1 base and J lost 3, with 9 bases in between. CDR3 length: 15 residues. Germline assignment: CDR1 SEHNR and CDR2 FQNEAQ (reference sequence). This CDR3 reads CASSLGQEDTGELFF. The CDR3, as DNA: TGTGCCAGCAGCTTAGGTCAGGAGGACACCGGGGAGCTGTTTTTT.

The chain uses TRBV11-1 and TRBJ1-1; the D is unclear. This CDR3 is 14 amino acids long. V lost 3 bases and J 1 base, leaving 9 bases between the germline ends. CDR1 is SGHAT and CDR2 is FQDESV in the germline V gene (reference sequence). CDR3 sequence (DNA): TGTGCCAGCAGCTTCGAACGGGGGAACACTGAAGCTTTCTTT. It yields the protein CASSFERGNTEAFF. The full variable domain, in which reference TRBV11-1 and TRBJ1-1 provide the parts outside the CDR3, is EAEVAQSPRYKITEKSQAVAFWCDPISGHATLYWYRQILGQGPELLVQFQDESVVDDSQLPKDRFSAERLKGVDSTLKIQPAELGDSAMYLCASSFERGNTEAFFGQGTRLTVV.

V is TRBV11-3 and J is TRBJ2-1; tentatively, D is TRBD2 (6 bases). The CDR3 has 17 residues. Germline V gene data show CDR1 as SGHNT and CDR2 as YENEEA. Deletions cut 1 base from V and 0 bases from J, with 13 bases between. The DNA for the CDR3 is TGTGCCAGCAGCTTAGGGGCGGGATCCCCCTCCTACAATGAGCAGTTCTTC. Translated: CASSLGAGSPSYNEQFF.

Only one count was recorded for this clone. The gene calls are TRBV11-3 and TRBJ2-1; 11 bases match TRBD2. The CDR3 is made up of 15 amino acids. CDR1 SGHNT and CDR2 YENEEA come from the germline V gene. J was trimmed by 7 bases and V by 3 bases; bases with no gene match: 5. The CDR3 sequence: CASSFLAGGLNEQFF. In nucleotides, the CDR3 is TGTGCCAGCAGCTTTTTAGCGGGAGGGTTGAATGAGCAGTTCTTC.

This rearrangement joins TRBV29-1 to TRBJ1-1; 11 bases are shared with TRBD1. Per germline, CDR1 SQVTM and CDR2 ANQGSEA. The CDR3 length is 13 residues. Losses at the gene ends were 5 bases for V and 6 bases for J; bases not matched to a gene: 5. The CDR3 here is CSVKPGQGAEAFF. The CDR3 DNA reads TGCAGCGTTAAACCGGGACAGGGGGCTGAAGCTTTCTTT.

This chain links TRBV20-1 with TRBJ2-5; the D is unclear. Germline V CDR1 and CDR2: DFQATT, SNEGSKA (reference sequence). V dropped 7 bases and J dropped 3 bases, with 6 bases sitting between them. This CDR3 region has 10 residues. The CDR3 bases are TGCAGTGGGGCTAAAGAGACCCAGTACTTC. Translating gives CSGAKETQYF.

The V and J genes are TRBV30 and TRBJ2-6, with D hard to call. Trimming left V 3 bases short and J 5 bases short, with 20 bases between. The CDR3 totals 17 residues. The germline CDR1 and CDR2 sequences are GTSNPN and SVGIG (reference sequence). The CDR3 here is CAWRILRYNSRANVLTF. CDR3 in DNA: TGTGCCTGGAGGATTCTGCGTTATAACAGTCGGGCCAACGTCCTGACTTTC.

The V gene is TRBV5-4, the J gene TRBJ2-1; 9 bases match TRBD2. The CDR3 contains 15 residues. The germline gives CDR1 SGHNT, CDR2 YYREEE (reference sequence). Trimming removed 2 bases from V and 4 bases from J; junction bases left unmatched: 4. CDR3 loop: CASSFERGVYNEQFF. The CDR3 coding sequence is TGTGCCAGCAGCTTTGAGCGGGGGGTTTACAATGAGCAGTTCTTC.

This clone was seen more than once but under ten times. V usage is TRBV10-3 and J usage is TRBJ2-7; D call uncertain. This CDR3 has 16 amino acids. The V and J ends lost 3 bases and 0 bases respectively, with 15 bases between them. Germline V gene lookup returns CDR1 ENHRY and CDR2 SYGVKD. The CDR3 nucleotides read TGTGCCATCAGTGATCCAGGTTCTCAGAGCTCCTACGAGCAGTACTTC. This gives the protein CAISDPGSQSSYEQYF.

J is TRBJ1-2 and V is TRBV28; D may be TRBD1 (5 bases). Trimming removed 5 bases at V and 4 bases at J, with 14 bases between. CDR1 MDHEN and CDR2 SYDVKM come from the germline V gene. This CDR3 is built from 14 residues. The CDR3 sequence: CASSASAGVYGYTF. DNA of the CDR3: TGTGCCAGCAGTGCGTCGGCGGGGGTCTATGGCTACACCTTC.

The gene calls are TRBV10-3 and TRBJ2-7; D is possibly TRBD1 (6 bases). The ends were cut back, 6 bases at V and 4 bases at J, with 10 bases in the middle. Germline CDR1 reads ENHRY; CDR2 reads SYGVKD. The CDR3 sequence is 12 residues long. Written as DNA, the CDR3 is TGTGCCATCAGGTCGGACAGTTACGAGCAGTACTTC. Its translation: CAIRSDSYEQYF.

This sequence joins TRBV7-2 and TRBJ1-6, with D perhaps TRBD1 (5 bases). Trimming shortened V by 3 bases and J by 4 bases, and 10 bases separated the two germline ends. In germline, CDR1 is SGHTA, CDR2 FQGNSA. The CDR3 spans 15 residues. Here the CDR3 DNA reads TGTGCCAGCAGCTTTACCGGACAATATAATTCACCCCTCCACTTT. Translating it yields CASSFTGQYNSPLHF.

This chain connects TRBV4-2 to TRBJ2-7, with 8 bases identical to TRBD1. The junction had 11 bases not matched to a gene; V was cut back by 4 bases and J by 3 bases. Germline V gene data show CDR1 as LGHNA and CDR2 as YNFKEQ. CDR3 length equals 16 residues. The CDR3 protein is CASSPRAGGPLYEQYF. DNA for the CDR3: TGTGCCAGCAGCCCCCGGGCAGGGGGCCCCCTCTACGAGCAGTACTTC.

The chain employs TRBV7-9 and TRBJ2-2; 10 bases line up with TRBD1. This CDR3 spans 18 amino acids. Trimming cost V 1 base and J 5 bases; bases outside gene matches: 10. Germline loops: CDR1 SEHNR, CDR2 FQNEAQ (reference sequence). The CDR3 region is CASSLVWTGGVQTGELFF. The DNA of the CDR3 is TGTGCCAGCAGCTTAGTTTGGACAGGGGGAGTTCAAACCGGGGAGCTGTTTTTT.

This sequence joins TRBV11-2 and TRBJ2-5; 10 bases match TRBD1. The CDR3 has 12 residues. The germline V gene encodes CDR1 SGHAT and CDR2 FQNNGV. J gave up 11 bases and V 4 bases, and 4 bases lay outside the gene matches. CDR3 residues: CASSSPGQGQYF. Here the CDR3 DNA reads TGTGCCAGCAGCTCCCCGGGACAGGGGCAGTACTTC.

This chain uses TRBV6-1 with TRBJ2-7, with TRBD1 identical over 7 bases. The length of the CDR3 is 15 residues. V shed 5 bases, J shed 3 bases, and the junction held 10 bases outside the gene matches. Germline V gene lookup returns CDR1 MNHNS and CDR2 SASEGT. The CDR3 loop reads CASSLQDGTDYEQYF. CDR3 DNA sequence: TGTGCCAGCAGTCTACAAGACGGGACAGACTACGAGCAGTACTTC.

The chain uses TRBV7-8 and TRBJ1-1; 8 nucleotides agree with TRBD1. V lost 5 bases and J lost 5; bases outside the gene matches: 10. The germline V gene encodes CDR1 SGHVS and CDR2 FQNEAQ. The CDR3 is 15 residues long. Here the CDR3 DNA reads TGTGCCAGCAGCGCCCACAGGGGGTTGTGGACTGAAGCTTTCTTT. This translates into CASSAHRGLWTEAFF.

This clone was observed a single time. The rearrangement links TRBV27 to TRBJ2-7, with a weak D call TRBD1 (6 bases). CDR1 MNHEY and CDR2 SMNVEV come from the germline V gene (reference sequence). Trimming removed 8 bases from V and 6 bases from J, with 20 bases in between. CDR3 length: 14 residues. CDR3 in amino acids: CASQLSGAGLEQYF. The CDR3 DNA reads TGTGCCAGCCAACTATCAGGGGCAGGGCTCGAGCAGTACTTC.

The CDR3 nucleotides are TGTGCCTGGAGTGTACTAGACAGCCTGAACACTGAAGCTTTCTTT. Translated: CAWSVLDSLNTEAFF. The chain combines TRBV30 with TRBJ1-1; TRBD1 might be the D (5 bases). The V end was cut by 0 bases, the J end by 0 bases, with 11 bases between. Per the germline V gene, CDR1 is GTSNPN and CDR2 is SVGIG (reference sequence). The CDR3 consists of 15 residues.